Each of the 7 T cell receptor beta chains below was sequenced from the same sample in a study of CD8+ T cells in alopecia areata. Following RNA extraction, reverse transcription yielded cDNA that acted as the sequencing template. The protocol was immunoSEQ multiplex PCR, while the TCRdb copy is restricted to in-frame clones and leaves out a portion. Of some 130,000 clones listed, around three fifths were seen once; the top ten hold less than 5.5%. The material was CD4+ T cells sorted from blood, obtained at week 0. Every receptor here comes from a human donor with alopecia areata.

This clone was counted between two and nine times. The chain has TRBV5-1 and TRBJ2-5, with unresolved D. V lost 5 bases and J 5 bases, leaving 13 bases between the germline ends. There are 13 residues in the CDR3. Per the germline V gene, CDR1 is SGHRS and CDR2 is YFSETQ. This CDR3 reads CASRIPGDETQYF. DNA for the CDR3: TGCGCCAGCAGAATTCCAGGTGACGAGACCCAGTACTTC. The full variable domain, rest sourced from reference TRBV5-1 and TRBJ2-5, is KAGVTQTPRYLIKTRGQQVTLSCSPISGHRSVSWYQQTPGQGLQFLFEYFSETQRNKGNFPGRFSGRQFSNSRSEMNVSTLELGDSALYLCASRIPGDETQYFGPGTRLLVL.

This clone has just a few counts. The chain combines TRBV7-8 with TRBJ2-3; D remains unclear. Germline V lookup: CDR1 SGHVS, CDR2 FQNEAQ. CDR3 length: 16 residues. The V end was cut by 2 bases, the J end by 1 base, with 13 bases between. CDR3 in DNA: TGTGCCAGCAGCTTAACGCTCACCCGCGGCACAGATACGCAGTATTTT. It encodes CASSLTLTRGTDTQYF.

This chain joins TRBV7-6 and TRBJ2-1; 9 bases fit TRBD2. The ends lost 4 bases at V and 9 bases at J; junction bases unmatched: 13. This CDR3 is 16 amino acids long. The germline CDR1 and CDR2 sequences are SGHVS and FNYEAQ. This CDR3 reads CASSSDPSGVLGEQFF. The CDR3 DNA follows: TGTGCCAGCAGCTCCGACCCTAGCGGGGTTCTCGGTGAGCAGTTCTTC.

V and J are TRBV5-1 and TRBJ2-5, with D perhaps TRBD1 (5 bases). Deletions cut 0 bases from V and 5 bases from J, with 11 bases between. The CDR3 consists of 14 residues. The V gene's germline CDR1 is SGHRS and CDR2 YFSETQ. CDR3 sequence (DNA): TGCGCCAGCAGCTTGGTTACAGGTGGGGAGACCCAGTACTTC. Encoded protein: CASSLVTGGETQYF.

V and J are TRBV7-2 and TRBJ2-1; no firm D call. Germline V gene data show CDR1 as SGHTA and CDR2 as FQGNSA. The CDR3 consists of 12 residues. Trimming took off 5 bases at V and 10 bases at J, with 12 bases between the two ends. CDR3 coding DNA: TGTGCCAGCAGCCTGAATAAGGGAGAGCAGTTCTTC. It codes for CASSLNKGEQFF.

The rearrangement uses TRBV2 and TRBJ2-5; possible D gene TRBD2, 6 bases. V lost 10 bases to trimming and J lost 1 base, with 10 bases between them. The germline CDR1 and CDR2 sequences are SNHLY and FYNNEI. The CDR3 contains 12 residues. The CDR3 protein is CATGGTQETQYF. In nucleotides, the CDR3 is TGTGCCACTGGGGGGACCCAAGAGACCCAGTACTTC.

In this sample, this clone turned up a few times. This sequence joins TRBV15 and TRBJ2-5; D remains ambiguous. The CDR3 contains 10 residues. V was trimmed by 10 bases and J by 5 bases, leaving 8 bases between them. Germline CDR1 is LNHNV and CDR2 is YYDKDF (reference sequence). The CDR3 DNA reads as TGTGCCAGTGGTGTCGAGACCCAGTACTTC. As protein: CASGVETQYF.